These 5 T cell receptor beta chains were sequenced from one sample in a study of Graves' ophthalmopathy and Graves' hyperthyroidism. RNA transcripts were the template, and TCR beta CDR3 regions were amplified from them. An initial RT-PCR round employing HTBI primers preceded a second-round multiplex PCR. One entry per CDR3 protein results from TCRdb running MiXCR on the multiplex PCR reads. The data show 600,000 to 650,000 distinct CDR3 sequences, 22% seen once. Sequenced material: peripheral blood. The receptors derive from a woman younger than 35 with stable Graves' hyperthyroidism. Some clones in this sample may be carry-over from other donors' samples.

Note on this clonotype: A single base separates this from a much larger clone, so it may be a read error. The chain has TRBV18 and TRBJ2-7; D could derive from TRBD1 or TRBD2 (6 bases each). CDR1 is KGHSH, CDR2 LQKENI, per germline. The CDR3 spans 15 residues. The V gene lost 8 bases and the J gene lost 7 bases, with 24 bases spanning the gap. For the CDR3, the DNA is TGTGCCAGCACCAGATTGCGGGACACCGGGGGTGAGCAGTACTTC. This translates into CASTRLRDTGGEQYF.

This clonotype was counted at least ten times. V usage is TRBV12-3 or TRBV12-4 and J usage is TRBJ2-7; 7 nucleotides line up with TRBD2. This CDR3 contains 14 residues. The ends lost 7 bases at V and 2 bases at J; junction bases unmatched: 8. CDR3 amino acids: CASTPAGDPYEQYF. The CDR3 DNA is TGTGCCAGCACCCCCGCGGGGGACCCCTACGAGCAGTACTTC.

CDR3 residues: CSARDQRGGPRSSYEQYF. The CDR3 region has the DNA TGCAGTGCTAGAGATCAGCGGGGGGGACCAAGGAGCTCCTACGAGCAGTACTTC. This rearrangement joins TRBV20-1 to TRBJ2-7; 10 bases fit TRBD2. The CDR3 totals 18 residues. Germline loops: CDR1 DFQATT, CDR2 SNEGSKA (reference sequence). Unmatched junction bases numbered 11, after V lost 0 bases and J lost 0 bases.

The chain combines TRBV30 with TRBJ2-5; possibly TRBD1 for D (6 bases). CDR1 and CDR2 (germline): GTSNPN, SVGIG (reference sequence). CDR3 size: 13 residues. Trimming left V 5 bases short and J 4 bases short, with 14 bases between. In DNA form, the CDR3 reads TGTGCCTGGGCGACAGGCTTGGGAGAGACCCAGTACTTC. This translates into CAWATGLGETQYF.

This clonotype showed up many times. This chain uses TRBV6-7 with TRBJ1-3; D is perhaps TRBD1 (5 bases). TRBV6-7 is assigned to the ORF class and has an uncertain function. The CDR3 totals 12 residues. Trimming took 7 bases from V and 8 from J, leaving 12 bases between them. The CDR3 reads CASTLGVDTIYF. The CDR3 DNA reads as TGTGCCAGCACCCTGGGGGTTGACACCATATATTTT.